This T cell receptor beta chain originates from a study of T cell repertoires in cytomegalovirus infection. Study-level information: Both recently identified HLA-C-restricted and well-studied HLA-B-restricted CMV epitopes were used in the study. Matching HLA type and CMV infection were both indicated by public TCR beta signatures.

The sample holds many counts of this clonotype. What it binds is unknown. V shed 4 bases and J shed 5 bases, with 12 bases lying between them. The CDR3 has 14 residues. In germline, CDR1 is SGHVS, CDR2 FQNEAQ. TCRdb re-analysed the reads in MiXCR, keeping a single row per CDR3 protein. In the table there are about 920,000 distinct CDR3 sequences, roughly 30% of which are singletons. This material consisted of cultured CD8+ T cells from PBMCs, taken from culture after CMV antigen stimulation. The genes are TRBV7-8 and TRBJ2-1, with a tentative D call TRBD2 (6 bases). The origin of this receptor is a human donor in good health (CMV status not recorded). Some clones in this sample may be carry-over from other donors' samples. The DNA of the CDR3 is TGTGCCAGCAGCTCGCGGGACGTCCACAATGAGCAGTTCTTC. Translation gives CASSSRDVHNEQFF.